The rows below give T cell receptor beta chains drawn from one sample of a study of cytomegalovirus exposure and HLA in healthy donors. The repertoire was sequenced with immunoSEQ multiplex PCR; TCRdb's copy has only in-frame clones and lacks some. The data contain some 170,000 clones, approximately 80% of them singletons. Sequenced material: PBMCs. These receptors all stem from a man aged 18 to 30 in good health and CMV-seropositive. CDR3s include the opening cysteine and the closing phenylalanine or tryptophan. The D gene is left open where the match is weak. Clone size is shown for a subset of rows, as once, few, many or a class of expanded clone.

V gene	clone size	J gene	D gene	CDR3 protein
TRBV6-5	few	TRBJ1-2	TRBD1	CASSWTGRHGYTF
TRBV7-9	-	TRBJ1-1	TRBD1	CASSLAGQGMNTEAFF
TRBV19	-	TRBJ1-4	TRBD1	CASSLGQGGVTNEKLFF
TRBV29-1	-	TRBJ1-3	TRBD1	CSVGTGNSGNTIYF
TRBV27	-	TRBJ1-2	TRBD1	CASSLARQGNGYTF
TRBV6-5	-	-	TRBD1	CASRDSYEQYF
TRBV5-1	-	TRBJ2-7	-	CASSFEGREQYF
TRBV29-1	-	TRBJ1-1	-	CSVDGGVMNTEAFF
TRBV9	once	TRBJ2-7	TRBD1	CASSVDPGQGTYEQYF
TRBV6-1	-	TRBJ2-3	TRBD1	CASSEGTGLDTQYF
TRBV13	-	TRBJ2-5	TRBD2	CASSSLRTSGGRETQYF
TRBV5-4	-	TRBJ1-2	-	CASSPLAPGKKGGYTF
TRBV6-6	-	TRBJ2-1	-	CASSYPRGVPYNEQFF
TRBV7-9	-	TRBJ2-7	TRBD2	CASSLGRGRLAYEQYF
TRBV19	-	TRBJ2-6	-	CASSTWQGSSGANVLTF
TRBV6-1	-	TRBJ1-1	TRBD1	CASSDRPGGTVGEAFF
TRBV10-1	-	TRBJ2-1	-	CASSGVEASVSSYNEQFF
TRBV6-6	-	TRBJ2-1	-	CASSYLSSYNEQFF
TRBV10-3	-	TRBJ1-1	TRBD1	CAIRGQGTSDTEAFF
TRBV6-5	-	TRBJ1-2	TRBD1	CASSSPGQGASYGYTF
TRBV7-6	-	TRBJ2-7	TRBD2	CASSPSAGVSYEQYF
TRBV9	few	TRBJ1-4	-	CASSPGVGQGNEKLFF